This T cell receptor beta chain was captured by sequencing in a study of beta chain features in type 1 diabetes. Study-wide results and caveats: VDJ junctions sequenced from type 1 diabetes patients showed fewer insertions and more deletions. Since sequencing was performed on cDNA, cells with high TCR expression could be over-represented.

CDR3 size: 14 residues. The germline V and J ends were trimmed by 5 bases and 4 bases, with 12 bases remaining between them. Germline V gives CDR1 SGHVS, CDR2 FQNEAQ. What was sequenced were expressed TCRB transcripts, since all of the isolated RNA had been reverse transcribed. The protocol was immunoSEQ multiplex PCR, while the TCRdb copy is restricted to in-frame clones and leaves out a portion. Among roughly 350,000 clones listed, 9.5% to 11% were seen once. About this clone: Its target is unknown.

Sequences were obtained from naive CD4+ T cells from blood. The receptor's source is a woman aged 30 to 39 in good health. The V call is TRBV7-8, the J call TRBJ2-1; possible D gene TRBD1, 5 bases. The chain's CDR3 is CASSRQSFYNEQFF. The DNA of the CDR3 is TGTGCCAGCAGCCGACAGTCTTTTTACAATGAGCAGTTCTTC. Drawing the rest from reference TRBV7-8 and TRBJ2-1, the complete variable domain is GAGVSQSPRYKVAKRGQDVALRCDPISGHVSLFWYQQALGQGPEFLTYFQNEAQLDKSGLPSDRFFAERPEGSVSTLKIQRTQQEDSAVYLCASSRQSFYNEQFFGPGTRLTVL.